One and the same sample provided the 24 T cell receptor beta chains below, sequenced in a study of blood T cell repertoires in COVID-19. Sequencing was performed with immunoSEQ multiplex PCR; in TCRdb, only in-frame clones are kept and a portion is missing. The sample consists of 250,000 to 400,000 clones, 90% of them appearing once. Sequenced material: peripheral blood. All receptors come from a woman in her twenties or thirties with COVID-19, enrolled during active disease.

This rearrangement joins TRBV27 to TRBJ2-7; no firm D call. Germline lookup yields CDR1 MNHEY and CDR2 SMNVEV (reference sequence). Trimming removed 0 bases from V and 5 bases from J, with 5 bases in between. This CDR3 comprises 12 residues. This chain's CDR3 is CASSLSSHEQYF. DNA for the CDR3: TGTGCCAGCAGTTTATCAAGCCACGAGCAGTACTTC.

This clone was detected only once. V gene TRBV5-1 combines with J gene TRBJ2-2; 7 positions agree with TRBD1. The ends lost 0 bases at V and 2 bases at J; junction bases unmatched: 7. CDR1 and CDR2 from the germline V gene are SGHRS and YFSETQ. The CDR3 loop spans 17 amino acids. The CDR3 reads CASSLGATGPNTGELFF. CDR3 nucleotides: TGCGCCAGCAGCTTGGGGGCGACAGGGCCAAACACCGGGGAGCTGTTTTTT.

The genes are TRBV5-4 and TRBJ2-5; 8 positions match TRBD1. V lost 3 bases, J lost 0 bases, and 1 base stayed unmatched. Germline values: CDR1 SGHNT, CDR2 YYREEE (reference sequence). The CDR3 sequence is 14 residues long. The CDR3 DNA sequence: TGTGCCAGCAGCTACAGGGGGTACCAAGAGACCCAGTACTTC. Its protein is CASSYRGYQETQYF.

J is TRBJ2-7 and V is TRBV28; the D is unclear. CDR1 and CDR2 (germline): MDHEN, SYDVKM. V was cut by 5 bases and J by 3 bases, with 5 bases left in between. CDR3 length equals 11 residues. The chain's CDR3 is CASSPNYEQYF. Written as DNA, the CDR3 is TGTGCCAGCAGTCCTAACTACGAGCAGTACTTC. The full variable domain, rest sourced from reference TRBV28 and TRBJ2-7, is DVKVTQSSRYLVKRTGEKVFLECVQDMDHENMFWYRQDPGLGLRLIYFSYDVKMKEKGDIPEGYSVSREKKERFSLILESASTNQTSMYLCASSPNYEQYFGPGTRLTVT.

The chain joins TRBV6-5 to TRBJ2-2; a possible D gene is TRBD1 (6 bases). Per the germline V gene, CDR1 is MNHEY and CDR2 is SVGAGI. The CDR3 contains 14 residues. Trimming shortened V by 5 bases and J by 7 bases, and 14 bases separated the two germline ends. The CDR3 coding sequence is TGTGCCAGCAGTAGGACAGATCCCTTCGGGGAGCTGTTTTTT. The encoded protein is CASSRTDPFGELFF.

The rearrangement links TRBV6-1 to TRBJ1-3; weak D call: TRBD1 (5 bases). Per germline, CDR1 MNHNS and CDR2 SASEGT. Between the trimmed V and J ends, which lost 3 bases and 2 bases, there was a span of 8 bases. CDR3 length: 14 amino acids. In nucleotides, the CDR3 is TGTGCCAGCAGTGACAAGGGGACTGGAAACACCATATATTTT. Translated, it gives CASSDKGTGNTIYF.

This clone showed up just once. V is TRBV29-1 and J is TRBJ2-3; 11 positions match TRBD2. J was trimmed by 3 bases and V by 2 bases; bases with no gene match: 1. The germline V gene has CDR1 SQVTM and CDR2 ANQGSEA. The CDR3 is made up of 14 amino acids. CDR3 loop: CSVETSGRTDTQYF. The CDR3 region has the DNA TGCAGCGTTGAAACTAGCGGGAGAACAGATACGCAGTATTTT.

This chain joins TRBV19 and TRBJ1-6; the match to TRBD1 covers 10 bases. V dropped 8 bases and J dropped 14; count of bases not matched to a gene: 9. This CDR3 contains 13 residues. Germline lookup yields CDR1 LNHDA and CDR2 SQIVND (reference sequence). DNA for the CDR3: TGTGCCAGTTCGGACAGGGGGATGAGAACCCTCCACTTT. Protein: CASSDRGMRTLHF.

The chain has TRBV6-2 or TRBV6-3 and TRBJ2-6; D is possibly TRBD1 (5 bases). Germline CDR1 reads MNHEY; CDR2 reads SVGEGT. V was shortened by 2 bases and J by 0 bases, with 11 bases between the two germline ends. The CDR3 has 17 amino acids. The CDR3 nucleotides are TGTGCCAGCAGTTACCCAGACAGAATCTCTGGGGCCAACGTCCTGACTTTC. It specifies CASSYPDRISGANVLTF.

This rearrangement joins TRBV18 to TRBJ1-2; unclear D gene. V dropped 4 bases and J dropped 2 bases, with 8 bases sitting between them. The germline gives CDR1 KGHSH, CDR2 LQKENI. The CDR3 runs to 13 residues. The CDR3 DNA is TGTGCCAGCTCACGGACGGGGAACTATGGCTACACCTTC. This translates into CASSRTGNYGYTF.

The chain's CDR3 is CASIKDRAEAFF. The DNA for the CDR3 is TGTGCCAGCATCAAGGACAGGGCTGAAGCTTTCTTT. The rearrangement uses TRBV28 and TRBJ1-1; 8 nucleotides line up with TRBD1. After removal of 7 bases from V and 6 bases from J, the junction contained 4 bases not matched to a gene. The CDR3 length is 12 residues. Germline loops: CDR1 MDHEN, CDR2 SYDVKM.

The rearrangement joins TRBV5-4 to TRBJ1-2; TRBD1 matches 9 bases. The germline CDR1 and CDR2 sequences are SGHNT and YYREEE (reference sequence). Trimming removed 0 bases from V and 8 bases from J; junction bases left unmatched: 5. There are 14 residues in the CDR3. CDR3 in DNA: TGTGCCAGCAGCTTGGGGGGACAGGGAAAAGGCTACACCTTC. This translates into CASSLGGQGKGYTF.

The rearrangement uses TRBV30 and TRBJ1-5, with TRBD1 matching 9 bases. The CDR3 runs to 17 residues. V shed 3 bases and J 7 bases; nucleotides not matched to a gene: 16. The germline V gene has CDR1 GTSNPN and CDR2 SVGIG (reference sequence). The CDR3 sequence is CAWRAQIGTGIKQPQHF. The CDR3 DNA is TGTGCCTGGAGAGCGCAAATCGGGACAGGGATAAAACAGCCCCAGCATTTT.

The chain combines TRBV18 with TRBJ1-1; no clear D. This CDR3 region has 14 residues. Trimming took off 4 bases at V and 1 base at J, with 10 bases between the two ends. Germline lookup yields CDR1 KGHSH and CDR2 LQKENI. The CDR3 coding sequence is TGTGCCAGCTCACAGACGCGAGGGAACACTGAAGCTTTCTTT. As protein: CASSQTRGNTEAFF.

The rearrangement joins TRBV30 to TRBJ1-4, with D perhaps TRBD1 (6 bases). V lost 0 bases and J lost 5, with 13 bases in between. Germline V gives CDR1 GTSNPN, CDR2 SVGIG (reference sequence). The CDR3 contains 15 residues. CDR3 bases: TGTGCCTGGAGTGTTGGGGGCGGTCGAAATGAAAAACTGTTTTTT. This encodes CAWSVGGGRNEKLFF.

The J gene is TRBJ1-1, the V gene TRBV11-1; D unclear. CDR1 is SGHAT, CDR2 FQDESV, per germline (reference sequence). V was cut by 4 bases and J by 1 base, with 10 bases left in between. This CDR3 contains 14 residues. The CDR3 reads CASSSVGWNTEAFF. The CDR3 DNA is TGTGCCAGCAGCTCTGTCGGGTGGAACACTGAAGCTTTCTTT.

The V gene is TRBV15, the J gene TRBJ2-7, with 11 nucleotides matching TRBD2. Germline V gives CDR1 LNHNV, CDR2 YYDKDF (reference sequence). The CDR3 spans 15 residues. V gave up 3 bases and J gave up 1 base; unmatched junction bases: 2. Written as DNA, the CDR3 is TGTGCCACCAGCAGGGGACTAGCGGTTTCCTACGAGCAGTACTTC. Protein: CATSRGLAVSYEQYF.

This rearrangement joins TRBV19 to TRBJ1-4, with 7 positions matching TRBD1. The CDR3 loop spans 16 amino acids. Germline V gives CDR1 LNHDA, CDR2 SQIVND (reference sequence). J was trimmed by 2 bases and V by 3 bases; bases with no gene match: 6. In DNA, the CDR3 is TGTGCCAGTAGTATCCTTCGGGGACAGACTAATGAAAAACTGTTTTTT. Amino acid sequence: CASSILRGQTNEKLFF.

The V and J genes are TRBV6-6 and TRBJ2-5; D not certain. This CDR3 has 14 residues. V lost 0 bases and J 1 base, leaving 6 bases between the germline ends. CDR1 MNHNY and CDR2 SVGAGI come from the germline V gene (reference sequence). The CDR3 region has the DNA TGTGCCAGCAGTTACTCGAACTTCCAAGAGACCCAGTACTTC. It is translated as CASSYSNFQETQYF.

CDR3 amino acids: CASSVGLAGVHTDTQYF. The DNA of the CDR3 is TGTGCCAGTAGTGTGGGACTAGCGGGAGTCCACACAGATACGCAGTATTTT. The V call is TRBV19, the J call TRBJ2-3; 14 bases align to TRBD2. This CDR3 comprises 17 residues. The V segment lost 5 bases and the J segment 2 bases; nucleotides outside the gene matches: 6. Per the germline V gene, CDR1 is LNHDA and CDR2 is SQIVND (reference sequence).

This clone appeared once. V usage is TRBV3-1 (or the pseudogene TRBV3-2) and J usage is TRBJ2-2; D unresolved. This CDR3 comprises 10 residues. Germline CDR1 LGHDT, CDR2 YNNKEL (reference sequence). Trimming removed 10 bases at V and 4 bases at J, with 4 bases between. The CDR3 protein is CATGTGELFF. In DNA, the CDR3 is TGTGCCACGGGCACCGGGGAGCTGTTTTTT.

A single count supports this clone. The V call is TRBV27, the J call TRBJ2-2; TRBD2 agrees at 15 bases. There are 20 residues in the CDR3. The junction had 6 bases not matched to a gene; V was cut back by 0 bases and J by 1 base. Per germline, CDR1 MNHEY and CDR2 SMNVEV (reference sequence). The CDR3 loop reads CASSLSGLAGGFGNTGELFF. CDR3 nucleotide sequence: TGTGCCAGCAGTTTATCGGGACTAGCGGGAGGTTTTGGGAACACCGGGGAGCTGTTTTTT.

This sequence joins TRBV7-8 and TRBJ2-1; 11 nucleotides agree with TRBD2. CDR1 is SGHVS and CDR2 is FQNEAQ in the germline V gene. Losses at the gene ends were 5 bases for V and 7 bases for J; bases not matched to a gene: 10. The CDR3 spans 16 residues. The CDR3 loop is CASSNLAGGSRNEQFF. The CDR3 nucleotides are TGTGCCAGCAGCAATCTAGCGGGAGGAAGTAGGAATGAGCAGTTCTTC. The whole variable domain, filled in from reference TRBV7-8 and TRBJ2-1, reads GAGVSQSPRYKVAKRGQDVALRCDPISGHVSLFWYQQALGQGPEFLTYFQNEAQLDKSGLPSDRFFAERPEGSVSTLKIQRTQQEDSAVYLCASSNLAGGSRNEQFFGPGTRLTVL.

The V gene is TRBV23-1, the J gene TRBJ1-5, with TRBD1 matching over 9 bases. TRBV23-1 falls under the ORF class, with uncertain function. The ends lost 8 bases at V and 1 base at J; junction bases unmatched: 18. CDR3 length: 19 amino acids. The CDR3 region has the DNA TGCGCCAGCTACCGTTCCCGGGACAGGGTGTCGGTGAGCAATCAGCCCCAGCATTTT. It codes for CASYRSRDRVSVSNQPQHF.